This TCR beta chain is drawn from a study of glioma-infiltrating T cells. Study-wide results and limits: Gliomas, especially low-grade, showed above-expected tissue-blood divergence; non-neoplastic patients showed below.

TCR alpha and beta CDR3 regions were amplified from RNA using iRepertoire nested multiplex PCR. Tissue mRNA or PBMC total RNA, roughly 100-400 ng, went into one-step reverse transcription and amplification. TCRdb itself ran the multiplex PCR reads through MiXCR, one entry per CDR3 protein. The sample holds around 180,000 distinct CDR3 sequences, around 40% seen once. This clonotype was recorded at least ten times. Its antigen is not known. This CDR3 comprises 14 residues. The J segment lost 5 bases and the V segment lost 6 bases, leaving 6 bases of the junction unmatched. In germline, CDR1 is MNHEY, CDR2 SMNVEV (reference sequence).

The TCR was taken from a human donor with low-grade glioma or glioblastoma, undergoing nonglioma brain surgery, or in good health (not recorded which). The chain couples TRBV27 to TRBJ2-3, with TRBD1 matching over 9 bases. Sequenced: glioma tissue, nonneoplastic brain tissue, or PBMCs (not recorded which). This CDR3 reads CASSNRGLIDTQYF. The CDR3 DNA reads TGTGCCAGCAGCAACAGGGGGCTCATAGATACGCAGTATTTT.